This T cell receptor (beta chain) was captured by sequencing in a study of T cells in Graves' hyperthyroidism and ophthalmopathy. Study-wide points: In the blood, most expanded thyroid clonotypes above 0.001 appeared as well.

This clonotype was seen many times. What it binds is unknown. The germline V gene encodes CDR1 LGHNA and CDR2 YNFKEQ. V lost 1 base and J 2 bases, leaving 8 bases between the germline ends. This CDR3 is 15 amino acids long. Amplified TCR beta CDR3 regions derived from RNA transcripts. Researchers ran a first-round RT-PCR on the TCR CDR3 using the HTBI primer set. A single record per CDR3 protein comes from TCRdb applying MiXCR to the multiplex PCR reads. In the table there are 500,000 to 650,000 distinct CDR3 sequences, 14% of which are singletons. Every diagnosis used clinical symptoms, serum thyroxine and TRAb, thyroid ultrasound and orbital computed tomography.

The gene calls are TRBV4-2 and TRBJ1-4; D ambiguous. The clonotype comes from a woman in her 40s with Graves' hyperthyroidism. Sequenced input: blood. The CDR3 DNA reads TGTGCCAGCAGCCAAGGGGGAATGACTAATGAAAAACTGTTTTTT. Amino acid sequence: CASSQGGMTNEKLFF.